This TCR beta chain is drawn from a study of T cell responses to AZD1222 COVID-19 vaccine. Profiled with immunoSEQ multiplex PCR; TCRdb holds only in-frame clones, not every one. The repertoire has about 120,000 clones, approximately 85% of them found once; the top ten carry approximately 18%. About this clone itself: Its cognate antigen is unknown.

This CDR3 has 17 residues. CDR1 and CDR2 (germline): SGDLS, YYNGEE. J lost 2 bases, V lost 5 bases, and 11 bases had no gene match. Study-wide points: Nearly half of unique spike-specific TCRs reportedly avoided B.1.351 and B.1.1.7 mutated regions. In all cases, repertoires were sampled only after the peak T cell response. The donors showed a predominance of white British ancestry and of females, with possible underestimation of clonal diversity. With dominance at 160-218 and 743-854, vaccine-associated CD4 TCRs spanned spike.

Sequences were derived from peripheral blood, sampled on day 0 of MenACWY control vaccination. The TCR comes from an adult in good health. The chain combines TRBV9 with TRBJ2-3; 10 positions agree with TRBD2. The CDR3 sequence: CASSKREGRWDTDTQYF. Written as DNA, the CDR3 is TGTGCCAGCAGTAAGCGGGAGGGCCGTTGGGACACAGATACGCAGTATTTT. Full variable domain (rest looked up from reference TRBV9 and TRBJ2-3): DSGVTQTPKHLITATGQRVTLRCSPRSGDLSVYWYQQSLDQGLQFLIQYYNGEERAKGNILERFSAQQFPDLHSELNLSSLELGDSALYFCASSKREGRWDTDTQYFGPGTRLTVL.